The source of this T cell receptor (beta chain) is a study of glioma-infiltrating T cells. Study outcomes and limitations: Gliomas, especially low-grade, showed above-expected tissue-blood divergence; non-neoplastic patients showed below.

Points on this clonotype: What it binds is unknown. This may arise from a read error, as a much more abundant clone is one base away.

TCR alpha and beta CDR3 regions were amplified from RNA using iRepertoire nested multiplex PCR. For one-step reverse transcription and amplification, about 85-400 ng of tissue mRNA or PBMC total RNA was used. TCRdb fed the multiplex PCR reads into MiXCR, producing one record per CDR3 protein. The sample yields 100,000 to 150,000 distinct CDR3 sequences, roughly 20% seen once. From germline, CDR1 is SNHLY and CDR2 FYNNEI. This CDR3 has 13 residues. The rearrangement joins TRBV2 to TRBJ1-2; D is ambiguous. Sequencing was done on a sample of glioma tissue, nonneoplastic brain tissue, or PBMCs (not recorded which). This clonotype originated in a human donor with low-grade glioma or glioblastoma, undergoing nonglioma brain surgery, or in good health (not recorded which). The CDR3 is CVILDEARYGYTF. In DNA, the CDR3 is TGTGTCATCCTTGACGAGGCCCGCTATGGCTACACCTTC.